Detailed here is one TCR beta chain. Its antigen is not known. This entry comes from a study of cytomegalovirus exposure and HLA in healthy donors. The CDR3 consists of 14 residues. Germline V gene sequence: CDR1 SEHNR, CDR2 FQNEAQ (reference sequence). V shed 5 bases, J shed 5 bases, and the junction held 4 bases outside the gene matches. Findings of the study overall: A few V segments could not be told apart, such as TRBV6-2 and TRBV6-3, and were left out.

The donors, nominally healthy at sampling, likely had unrecorded immune exposures. 60 Vbeta and 13 Jbeta primers were used in PCR. Clones were sequenced by immunoSEQ multiplex PCR, and TCRdb holds only the in-frame ones, with some missing. This repertoire shows 85,000 to 120,000 clones, about 70% found once; its top ten account for about 6%. The V gene is TRBV7-9, the J gene TRBJ1-2, with 11 nucleotides matching TRBD1. This TCR came from a woman aged 50 to 60 in good health and CMV-seropositive. The sequenced sample consisted of PBMCs. The CDR3 DNA sequence: TGTGCCAGCAGCCCCGGGACAGGGGGATATGGCTACACCTTC. This sequence encodes CASSPGTGGYGYTF.